The rows below give T cell receptor beta chains drawn from one sample of a study of early T cells in non-severe SARS-CoV-2 infection. TCRdb passed the 5' RACE reads through MiXCR, listing each CDR3 protein once. The data show over 30,000 distinct CDR3 sequences, roughly 6% seen once. The sequenced sample was whole blood. The receptors come from an adult who was a healthcare worker with PCR-confirmed SARS-CoV-2 infection or an uninfected control (not recorded which). The CDR3 runs from the conserved cysteine through the conserved F or W. A D gene is named only where the DNA matches it firmly. A row's size may be missing; if present it is once, few, many or a size class.

d_call j_call clone_size v_call cdr3_nt cdr3_aa
NA TRBJ1-1 many TRBV18 TGTGCCAGCTCACCACCGGTCAGGGGCCGGACTGAAGCTTTCTTT CASSPPVRGRTEAFF
TRBD1 TRBJ2-7 NA TRBV18 TGTGCCAGCTCACCCGACAGGGGGGGATACGAGCAGTACTTC CASSPDRGGYEQYF
TRBD2 TRBJ2-7 many TRBV28 TGTGCCAGCAGAAGCGGGGGGCGGACCTACGAGCAGTACTTC CASRSGGRTYEQYF
TRBD2 TRBJ2-5 NA TRBV7-7 TGTGCCAGCAGCTTGGGGACTAGCGACGAGACCCGGTACTTC CASSLGTSDETRYF
NA TRBJ2-7 many TRBV28 TGTGCCAGCAGTTTGGATAGCCGCTCCTACGAGCAGTACTTC CASSLDSRSYEQYF
NA TRBJ2-7 many TRBV12-2 TGTGCAAGTCGCTTAGAGGGCGGGGGTACCTACGAGCAGTACTTC CASRLEGGGTYEQYF
NA TRBJ2-4 few TRBV7-2 TGTGCCAGCAGCCAAGCGGGAAACATTCAGTACTTC CASSQAGNIQYF
NA TRBJ1-1 many TRBV12-3/TRBV12-4 TGTGCCAGCAGGTTGAACACTGAAGCTTTCTTT CASRLNTEAFF
TRBD1 TRBJ1-1 many TRBV2 TGTGCCAGCAGGACAGGGGGCTGGACTGAAGCTTTCTTT CASRTGGWTEAFF
NA TRBJ2-3 medium-sized TRBV3-1 TGTGCCAGCAGCCAAGCGAGGGGGGGCCCTAGCACAGATACGCAGTATTTT CASSQARGGPSTDTQYF
TRBD2 TRBJ2-3 many TRBV18 TGTGCCAGCTCACCCCCGGGACTAGCGGGGGGCACAGATACGCAGTATTTT CASSPPGLAGGTDTQYF
NA TRBJ2-2 NA TRBV3-1 TGTGCCAGCAGCCCGAACCGGGACGGTAACACCGGGGAGCTGTTTTTT CASSPNRDGNTGELFF
TRBD1 TRBJ2-7 many TRBV7-2 TGTGCCAGCAGCTTAACCGGGACAGGGGCCATCGAGCAGTACTTC CASSLTGTGAIEQYF
NA TRBJ1-1 many TRBV7-2 TGTGCCAGCAGCTTAGCGCTCTCTAACACTGAAGCTTTCTTT CASSLALSNTEAFF
TRBD1 TRBJ2-1 many TRBV20-1 TGCAGTGCTCCTACAGGGGGCAAGGCCAATGAGCAGTTCTTC CSAPTGGKANEQFF
NA TRBJ2-5 NA TRBV30 TGTGCCTGGAGTATGTCAGGGTCCGGGGAGACCCAGTACTTC CAWSMSGSGETQYF
TRBD1 TRBJ2-1 few TRBV7-2 TGTGCCAGCAGCTTAGCCCGGGGACAGGGTCATGAGCAGTTCTTC CASSLARGQGHEQFF
NA TRBJ1-1 few TRBV10-3 TGTGCCATCAGTGAGACCACATTGAACACTGAAGCTTTCTTT CAISETTLNTEAFF
NA TRBJ1-1 many TRBV7-9 TGTGCCAGCAGCTCCTCCAACGACAGGACTGAAGCTTTCTTT CASSSSNDRTEAFF
NA TRBJ2-6 NA TRBV7-3 TGTGCCAGCAGTTCCTCTGGGGCCAACGTCCTGACTTTC CASSSSGANVLTF
TRBD1 TRBJ2-7 many TRBV25-1 TGTGCCAGCAGTGAGCCTGACAGGGGACCCCTCGAGCAGTACTTC CASSEPDRGPLEQYF
NA TRBJ1-2 medium-sized TRBV18 TGTGCCAGCTCACCCGACAGAAACTATGGCTACACCTTC CASSPDRNYGYTF
NA TRBJ1-1 many TRBV2 TGTGCCAGCAGCGGACAGTTTAAGAACACTGAAGCTTTCTTT CASSGQFKNTEAFF